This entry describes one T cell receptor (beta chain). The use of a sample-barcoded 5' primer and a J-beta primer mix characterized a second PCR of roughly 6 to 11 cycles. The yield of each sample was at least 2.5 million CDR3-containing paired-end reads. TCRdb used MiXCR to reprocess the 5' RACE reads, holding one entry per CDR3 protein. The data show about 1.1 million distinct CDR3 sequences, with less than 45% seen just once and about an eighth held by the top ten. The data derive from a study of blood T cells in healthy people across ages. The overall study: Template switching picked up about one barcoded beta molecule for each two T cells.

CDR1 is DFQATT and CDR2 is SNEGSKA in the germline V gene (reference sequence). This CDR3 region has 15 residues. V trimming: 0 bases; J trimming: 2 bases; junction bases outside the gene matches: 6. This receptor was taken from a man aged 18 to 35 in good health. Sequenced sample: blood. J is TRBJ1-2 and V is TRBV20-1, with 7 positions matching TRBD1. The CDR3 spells CSARDRQGKNYGYTF. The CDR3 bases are TGCAGTGCTAGAGATCGACAGGGAAAGAACTATGGCTACACCTTC.